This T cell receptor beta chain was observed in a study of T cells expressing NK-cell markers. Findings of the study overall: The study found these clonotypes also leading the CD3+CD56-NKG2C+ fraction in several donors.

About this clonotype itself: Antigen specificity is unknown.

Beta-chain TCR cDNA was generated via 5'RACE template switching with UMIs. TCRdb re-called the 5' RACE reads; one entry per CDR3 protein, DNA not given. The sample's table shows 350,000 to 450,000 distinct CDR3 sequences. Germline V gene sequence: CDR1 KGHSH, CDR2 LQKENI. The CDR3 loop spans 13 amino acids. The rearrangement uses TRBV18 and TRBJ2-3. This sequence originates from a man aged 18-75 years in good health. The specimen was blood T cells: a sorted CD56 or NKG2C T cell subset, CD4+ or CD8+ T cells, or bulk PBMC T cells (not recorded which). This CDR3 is CASSPPSSDTQYF. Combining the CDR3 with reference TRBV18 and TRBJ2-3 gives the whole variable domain NAGVMQNPRHLVRRRGQEARLRCSPMKGHSHVYWYRQLPEEGLKFMVYLQKENIIDESGMPKERFSAEFPKEGPSILRIQQVVRGDSAAYFCASSPPSSDTQYFGPGTRLTVL.